The rows below give T cell receptor beta chains drawn from one sample of a study of beta chain features in type 1 diabetes. Libraries were prepared by immunoSEQ multiplex PCR; TCRdb keeps only in-frame clonotypes and omits some of them. The table includes some 350,000 clones, roughly 14% detected once. Sequencing was carried out using naive CD4+ T cells from blood. The receptors stem from a woman under 30 with type 1 diabetes. Both conserved end residues are part of each CDR3. Some rows have no size entry. The others give once, few or many, or a class for an expanded clone.

>TRBV7-3|-
CASSPTGGAGALNEQFF
>TRBV9|-
CASPGDTGELFF
>TRBV28|-
CASSRDWTVHEQYF
>TRBV4-3|few
CASSQDFGDLQETQYF
>TRBV2|-
CASSEETGSGETQYF
>TRBV7-9|few
CASSLLPGGRNTEAFF
>TRBV21-1|-
CASSGRSGTSQNIQYF
>TRBV7-9|-
CASSFSLNSGNTIYF
>TRBV19|-
CASSISRGLAKNIQYF
>TRBV28|-
CGVQGSYEQYF
>TRBV13|-
CASSPPGGRVYTDTQYF
>TRBV28|-
CASSSQRASGTMTGELFF
>TRBV7-2|few
CASSSRWQGTEAFF
>TRBV28|few
CASNSASGSYEQYF
>TRBV7-2|-
CASSPRLADEQFF
>TRBV28|few
CASSFNPGQQNTEAFF
>TRBV14|few
CASSHNRGRWNTEAFF
>TRBV19|few
CASSSGLAGTGELFF
>TRBV2|-
CASTGLAVADTQYF
>TRBV18|-
CASSPPNMGWDEQFF
>TRBV7-2|few
CASSLAGLYGYTF
>TRBV19|-
CASSIQRVDNEQFF
>TRBV10-3|few
CAISFTSDQETQYF
>TRBV18|few
CASSRQGNTEAFF
>TRBV18|few
CASLAGLNTEAFF
>TRBV28|-
CASSFYSGLASYNEQFF
>TRBV30|few
CAWSVLQTNTEAFF
>TRBV6-5|-
CASSYSRGVGQFF
>TRBV7-9|few
CASSLLFGGGEKLFF
>TRBV5-1|few
CASRLAGAPFYNEQFF
>TRBV11-1|-
CASRIDADYEQYF
>TRBV7-9|-
CASSLSREYNNEQFF
>TRBV11-3|-
CASSLDQGYNEQFF
>TRBV7-9|few
CASSSVGLEKQFF
>TRBV5-1|-
CASSLMDRLTGELFF
>TRBV2|-
CASRAVPSEKLFF
>TRBV9|few
CASSVSSGRAVHEQFF
>TRBV5-1|-
CASSLGQFQETQYF
>TRBV18|-
CASSQNRGETQYF
>TRBV18|few
CASSPIQEMNTEAFF
>TRBV18|few
CASSPTRQGNTEAFF
>TRBV7-2|few
CASSVASTSGRPTDTQYF
>TRBV11-2|-
CASSLGTKAKLFF
>TRBV19|-
CASSLGQTFSYEQYF
>TRBV5-1|-
CASSRGTSGHQETQYF
>TRBV30|-
CAWSRPMREEETQYF
>TRBV4-2|few
CASSQDPGTYSYEQYF
>TRBV30|-
CACPAMRALGNTIYF
>TRBV7-2|-
CASSLGLAGGGEQFF
>TRBV7-2|-
CASSLSRQNTEAFF
>TRBV19|-
CASRGTGVGETQYF
>TRBV29-1|few
CSVGVSGRRTDTQYF
>TRBV5-1|-
CASSPAGTVFWETQYF
>TRBV5-4|few
CASSATLGDNEQFF
>TRBV18|-
CASGLRENGGELFF
>TRBV5-1|few
CASRVEGASYNEQFF
>TRBV19|-
CASSIELPSGYINEQFF
>TRBV9|few
CASSAATDTQYF
>TRBV28|few
CASRIDTEAFF